This entry lists 14 T cell receptor beta chains sequenced from one sample in a study of naive and memory T cell subsets. Ligated cDNA underwent four rounds of PCR with nested alpha and beta constant region primers and SP2. TCRdb recomputed calls from the 5' RACE reads with MiXCR, one row per CDR3 protein. The table has 30,000 to 40,000 distinct CDR3 sequences, 16% seen once. A UMI-containing oligonucleotide was joined by 3' ligation to the TCR cDNA template. These receptors were obtained from a female donor in good health.

This clonotype is termed medium-sized. The chain combines TRBV5-4 with TRBJ1-1; D gene ambiguous. Looked up from germline, CDR1 is SGHNT and CDR2 is YYREEE (reference sequence). V was cut by 1 base and J by 0 bases, with 16 bases left in between. The CDR3 is 17 amino acids. The CDR3 sequence: CASSLRVGTSMNTEAFF. In nucleotides, the CDR3 is TGTGCCAGCAGCTTGAGAGTCGGCACGTCGATGAACACTGAAGCTTTCTTT.

This clonotype occurred a few times. V gene TRBV25-1 combines with J gene TRBJ2-7; D unresolved. The CDR3 spans 11 residues. V lost 3 bases and J lost 7, with 7 bases in between. Germline V gives CDR1 MGHDK, CDR2 SYGVNS. CDR3 DNA: TGTGCCAGCAGTGATGGGTCGGAGCAGTACTTC. This encodes CASSDGSEQYF.

There are many counts of this clonotype. The chain employs TRBV20-1 and TRBJ2-3, with 10 positions matching TRBD2. There are 16 residues in the CDR3. From germline, CDR1 is DFQATT and CDR2 SNEGSKA (reference sequence). Trimming cost V 3 bases and J 2 bases; bases outside gene matches: 8. Here the CDR3 reads CSASASGGFYTDTQYF. In nucleotides, the CDR3 is TGCAGTGCTAGTGCTAGCGGGGGATTTTACACAGATACGCAGTATTTT.

This clonotype was recorded at least ten times. V is TRBV12-3 or TRBV12-4 and J is TRBJ2-3; perhaps TRBD2 as D (5 bases). This CDR3 is 13 amino acids long. The V gene lost 2 bases and the J gene lost 2 bases, with 5 bases spanning the gap. This CDR3 reads CASSLRDTDTQYF. The CDR3 nucleotides read TGTGCCAGCAGTTTACGGGACACAGATACGCAGTATTTT.

The rearrangement uses TRBV6-1 and TRBJ2-6; maybe TRBD2 (5 bases). Trimming removed 1 base from V and 4 bases from J, with 11 bases in between. Germline CDR1 is MNHNS and CDR2 is SASEGT. The CDR3 extends over 16 amino acids. CDR3 DNA: TGTGCCAGCAGTGAAGACGAGGGTGTGGGGGCCAACGTCCTGACTTTC. Translated: CASSEDEGVGANVLTF.

By sample share, this clonotype is medium-sized. This chain uses TRBV18 with TRBJ1-1; D is perhaps TRBD1 (6 bases). This CDR3 comprises 14 residues. Germline V gene sequence: CDR1 KGHSH, CDR2 LQKENI. The V and J ends lost 3 bases and 3 bases respectively, with 11 bases between them. CDR3 DNA sequence: TGTGCCAGCTCACCCAGGGGACGGGACACTGAAGCTTTCTTT. The encoded protein is CASSPRGRDTEAFF.

This chain links TRBV12-3 or TRBV12-4 with TRBJ2-1, with D possibly TRBD2 on 6 matching bases. V shed 0 bases and J shed 15 bases, with 21 bases lying between them. CDR3 size: 15 residues. As DNA, the CDR3 is TGTGCCAGCAGTTTAGCGAGTCTTAGGACTAATCTGCCGTTCTTC. Protein product: CASSLASLRTNLPFF.

In its sample, this clonotype is medium-sized. The V gene is TRBV20-1, the J gene TRBJ2-7; TRBD2 might be the D (6 bases). Deletions cut 6 bases from V and 2 bases from J, with 8 bases between. Germline CDR1 and CDR2: DFQATT and SNEGSKA (reference sequence). CDR3 length: 11 residues. CDR3 region: CSAGLPYEQYF. CDR3 nucleotides: TGCAGTGCGGGACTGCCCTACGAGCAGTACTTC.

This clonotype was detected many times. The chain uses TRBV24-1 and TRBJ1-4; tentative D call: TRBD1 (6 bases). CDR1 is KGHDR and CDR2 is SFDVKD in the germline V gene. Between the trimmed V and J ends, which lost 7 bases and 5 bases, there was a span of 10 bases. The CDR3 consists of 13 residues. CDR3 region: CATRKTGNEKLFF. CDR3 coding DNA: TGTGCCACCAGGAAGACAGGAAATGAAAAACTGTTTTTT.

This clonotype was counted at least ten times. The gene calls are TRBV20-1 and TRBJ1-1; D remains unclear. CDR1 DFQATT and CDR2 SNEGSKA come from the germline V gene (reference sequence). V dropped 0 bases and J dropped 3 bases, with 8 bases sitting between them. The CDR3 consists of 13 residues. The DNA for the CDR3 is TGCAGTGCTAGAGACCAGGAGTACACTGAAGCTTTCTTT. It codes for CSARDQEYTEAFF.

The chain joins TRBV9 to TRBJ2-7, with 8 bases that match TRBD2. J gave up 6 bases and V 0 bases, and 5 bases lay outside the gene matches. The germline CDR1 and CDR2 sequences are SGDLS and YYNGEE. This CDR3 comprises 14 residues. The CDR3 DNA sequence: TGTGCCAGCAGCGTAGGAGCGGGGGCTGGCGAGCAGTACTTC. Protein product: CASSVGAGAGEQYF. The full variable domain, rest sourced from reference TRBV9 and TRBJ2-7, is DSGVTQTPKHLITATGQRVTLRCSPRSGDLSVYWYQQSLDQGLQFLIQYYNGEERAKGNILERFSAQQFPDLHSELNLSSLELGDSALYFCASSVGAGAGEQYFGPGTRLTVT.

Ten or more counts support this clonotype. The chain is built from TRBV29-1 and TRBJ2-1; a possible D gene is TRBD1 (6 bases). Per germline, CDR1 SQVTM and CDR2 ANQGSEA. The germline V and J ends were trimmed by 2 bases and 6 bases, with 11 bases remaining between them. This CDR3 contains 13 residues. The CDR3 DNA is TGCAGCGTTGAACAGGGGTTAGTCAATGAGCAGTTCTTC. Its protein is CSVEQGLVNEQFF.

The chain links TRBV7-9 to TRBJ2-7, with D maybe TRBD1 (6 bases). The CDR3 is made up of 15 amino acids. The ends were cut back, 3 bases at V and 0 bases at J, with 12 bases in the middle. CDR1 is SEHNR, CDR2 FQNEAQ, per germline (reference sequence). The CDR3 nucleotides are TGTGCCAGCAGCTTCCGACAGGCCGGCTCCTACGAGCAGTACTTC. This gives the protein CASSFRQAGSYEQYF.

The chain has TRBV25-1 and TRBJ2-7, with TRBD1 matching 11 bases. Germline CDR1 and CDR2: MGHDK and SYGVNS. The junction had 7 bases not matched to a gene; V was cut back by 6 bases and J by 6 bases. The CDR3 length is 14 residues. The CDR3 DNA reads as TGTGCCAGCAGGGGACAGGGGGACAGGGGCGAGCAGTACTTC. This gives the protein CASRGQGDRGEQYF.